The 21 T cell receptor beta chains given below trace back to one sample, sequenced in a study of blood T cell repertoires in COVID-19. This table comes from immunoSEQ multiplex PCR, and its TCRdb copy is limited to in-frame clones, with some not included. The table shows roughly 160,000 clones, with around nine tenths occurring only once. The source material was peripheral blood. Receptors were obtained from a woman between 65 and 79 years old with COVID-19, enrolled during active disease.

This chain joins TRBV10-3 and TRBJ1-1, with 7 positions matching TRBD1. Germline CDR1 is ENHRY and CDR2 is SYGVKD. V trimming: 2 bases; J trimming: 0 bases; junction bases outside the gene matches: 3. This CDR3 has 15 amino acids. CDR3 loop: CAISEITGVNTEAFF. The DNA of the CDR3 is TGTGCCATCAGTGAGATAACAGGGGTGAACACTGAAGCTTTCTTT.

This clone was seen just once. The genes are TRBV9 and TRBJ1-1; a possible D gene is TRBD1 (6 bases). The CDR3 runs to 14 residues. V lost 5 bases, J lost 1 base, and 12 bases lay in between. Germline assignment: CDR1 SGDLS and CDR2 YYNGEE. The CDR3 DNA reads TGTGCCAGCAGAGCCGGACAGAGGAACACTGAAGCTTTCTTT. Translation gives CASRAGQRNTEAFF.

This chain uses TRBV27 with TRBJ2-3; a weak D match, TRBD2 (5 bases). CDR3 length: 15 amino acids. In germline, CDR1 is MNHEY, CDR2 SMNVEV (reference sequence). The ends were cut back, 6 bases at V and 1 base at J, with 14 bases in the middle. The CDR3 DNA sequence: TGTGCCAGCAGGCCGGGGTTTCTTGGCACAGATACGCAGTATTTT. As protein: CASRPGFLGTDTQYF.

The chain uses TRBV5-1 and TRBJ2-7; no clear D. The CDR3 runs to 13 residues. From germline, CDR1 is SGHRS and CDR2 YFSETQ. Trimming took off 0 bases at V and 3 bases at J, with 7 bases between the two ends. CDR3 DNA: TGCGCCAGCAGCTTGGTGTCAGGCTACGAGCAGTACTTC. Translation: CASSLVSGYEQYF. Together with reference TRBV5-1 and TRBJ2-7, the CDR3 gives the full variable domain: KAGVTQTPRYLIKTRGQQVTLSCSPISGHRSVSWYQQTPGQGLQFLFEYFSETQRNKGNFPGRFSGRQFSNSRSEMNVSTLELGDSALYLCASSLVSGYEQYFGPGTRLTVT.

The chain combines TRBV15 with TRBJ2-5, with TRBD1 matching 7 bases. Germline loops: CDR1 LNHNV, CDR2 YYDKDF (reference sequence). The CDR3 loop spans 18 amino acids. The V gene end was trimmed by 0 bases and the J gene end by 5 bases; junction bases not matched to a gene: 15. CDR3 sequence (DNA): TGTGCCACCAGCAGAGATTGGACAGGCCTGGGTAGAGTGGAGACCCAGTACTTC. Amino acids: CATSRDWTGLGRVETQYF.

The CDR3 loop reads CASSHSTGRATEAFF. CDR3 in DNA: TGTGCCAGCAGCCATTCGACGGGGAGGGCCACTGAAGCTTTCTTT. This chain joins TRBV3-1 (or the pseudogene TRBV3-2) and TRBJ1-1; D remains unclear. There are 15 residues in the CDR3. V was trimmed by 3 bases and J by 4 bases, leaving 15 bases between them. In germline, CDR1 is LGHDT, CDR2 YNNKEL (reference sequence).

The chain has TRBV7-9 and TRBJ2-7; the D is unclear. V was shortened by 0 bases and J by 4 bases, with 7 bases between the two germline ends. The CDR3 consists of 13 residues. Germline V gene data show CDR1 as SEHNR and CDR2 as FQNEAQ (reference sequence). In DNA form, the CDR3 reads TGTGCCAGCAGCTTAGCTCCCCCTTACGAGCAGTACTTC. It specifies CASSLAPPYEQYF.

The chain uses TRBV12-3 or TRBV12-4 and TRBJ2-1, with 7 positions matching TRBD2. The CDR3 is 11 residues long. V was clipped by 6 bases and J by 12 bases; unmatched bases: 5. The chain's CDR3 is CASSTTSLQFF. In DNA, the CDR3 is TGTGCCAGCAGCACGACTAGCTTGCAGTTCTTC.

The chain joins TRBV19 to TRBJ2-1; 9 positions match TRBD2. Trimming at V came to 3 bases and at J to 4 bases, leaving 13 bases not matched to a gene. This CDR3 is 18 amino acids long. CDR1 is LNHDA, CDR2 SQIVND, per germline (reference sequence). The CDR3 DNA is TGTGCCAGTAGTATGAGGGGGTCGTGGACTAGCGTATACAATGAGCAGTTCTTC. Amino acid sequence: CASSMRGSWTSVYNEQFF.

The chain combines TRBV29-1 with TRBJ1-1; D gene ambiguous. Germline assignment: CDR1 SQVTM and CDR2 ANQGSEA. CDR3 size: 14 residues. Between the trimmed V and J ends, which lost 1 base and 2 bases, there was a span of 11 bases. The CDR3 region is CSVEVRVDNTEAFF. In DNA, the CDR3 is TGCAGCGTTGAAGTGAGGGTGGACAACACTGAAGCTTTCTTT. Complete variable domain (other parts from reference TRBV29-1 and TRBJ1-1): SAVISQKPSRDICQRGTSLTIQCQVDSQVTMMFWYRQQPGQSLTLIATANQGSEATYESGFVIDKFPISRPNLTFSTLTVSNMSPEDSSIYLCSVEVRVDNTEAFFGQGTRLTVV.

This clone was picked up one time. The chain employs TRBV27 and TRBJ2-7, with D maybe TRBD2 (7 bases). Trimming removed 8 bases from V and 4 bases from J, with 24 bases in between. Germline CDR1 MNHEY, CDR2 SMNVEV (reference sequence). This CDR3 is built from 16 residues. The CDR3 reads CASSQAAGRTVYEQYF. The CDR3 DNA reads as TGTGCCAGCTCCCAAGCCGCCGGGAGGACAGTGTACGAGCAGTACTTC.

The CDR3 nucleotides are TGTGCCAGTAGTCCCCACAATCAGCCCCAGCATTTT. It yields the protein CASSPHNQPQHF. V is TRBV19 and J is TRBJ1-5; D is uncertain. V lost 5 bases to trimming and J lost 3 bases, with 5 bases between them. This CDR3 is built from 12 residues. The V gene's germline CDR1 is LNHDA and CDR2 SQIVND (reference sequence).

This chain links TRBV6-6 with TRBJ2-5; D might be TRBD1 (6 bases). The germline V and J ends were trimmed by 0 bases and 2 bases, with 13 bases remaining between them. Germline V gene sequence: CDR1 MNHNY, CDR2 SVGAGI (reference sequence). CDR3 size: 16 residues. The CDR3 bases are TGTGCCAGCAGTTACTCGGGGGCAGGGTATCAAGAGACCCAGTACTTC. This encodes CASSYSGAGYQETQYF.

This chain connects TRBV6-5 to TRBJ1-4, with D unclear. The CDR3 is 13 residues long. V lost 6 bases, J lost 7 bases, and 12 bases lay in between. Germline V lookup: CDR1 MNHEY, CDR2 SVGAGI. The CDR3 sequence: CASSPTIGEKLFF. In DNA form, the CDR3 reads TGTGCCAGCAGCCCCACTATTGGTGAAAAACTGTTTTTT.

This rearrangement joins TRBV6-5 to TRBJ2-5; D is undetermined. Deletions cut 4 bases from V and 2 bases from J, with 8 bases between. The CDR3 runs 13 residues. Germline-derived CDR1 and CDR2 are MNHEY and SVGAGI. The CDR3 region is CASSWAQQETQYF. CDR3 nucleotides: TGTGCCAGCAGTTGGGCCCAACAAGAGACCCAGTACTTC.

The rearrangement links TRBV3-1 (or the pseudogene TRBV3-2) to TRBJ2-1; a weak D match, TRBD1 (5 bases). The V gene lost 2 bases and the J gene lost 9 bases, with 11 bases spanning the gap. CDR3 size: 13 residues. The V gene's germline CDR1 is LGHDT and CDR2 YNNKEL (reference sequence). The CDR3 region is CASSQFNQGEQFF. The CDR3 nucleotides read TGTGCCAGCAGCCAATTTAACCAGGGTGAGCAGTTCTTC.

The V gene is TRBV30, the J gene TRBJ1-4, with 7 nucleotides matching TRBD1. Germline V CDR1 and CDR2: GTSNPN, SVGIG (reference sequence). CDR3 length: 13 residues. Trimming removed 3 bases from V and 5 bases from J; junction bases left unmatched: 3. As DNA, the CDR3 is TGTGCCTGGAGGACAGGGAACAATGAAAAACTGTTTTTT. Its protein product is CAWRTGNNEKLFF.

This clone showed up just once. The CDR3 bases are TGTGCCAGCAGCTTAAGGGGTTGGGGTGAAAAACTGTTTTTT. Translated: CASSLRGWGEKLFF. The chain combines TRBV7-2 with TRBJ1-4, with D possibly matching TRBD1 (5 bases). V lost 2 bases, J lost 7 bases, and 11 bases lay in between. Germline-derived CDR1 and CDR2 are SGHTA and FQGNSA. This CDR3 spans 14 amino acids.

The CDR3 sequence: CASSPGTSFQPQHF. CDR3 coding DNA: TGTGCCAGCAGCCCAGGGACAAGTTTCCAGCCCCAGCATTTT. The genes are TRBV7-8 and TRBJ1-5; TRBD1 might be the D (6 bases). Germline V CDR1 and CDR2: SGHVS, FQNEAQ. The CDR3 spans 14 residues. The V gene lost 5 bases and the J gene lost 7 bases, with 15 bases spanning the gap.

The chain couples TRBV6-6 to TRBJ1-4, with D perhaps TRBD1 (5 bases). The CDR3 is 14 residues long. V gave up 5 bases and J gave up 0 bases, with 7 bases separating them. Germline-derived CDR1 and CDR2 are MNHNY and SVGAGI (reference sequence). The CDR3 sequence: CASSGHATNEKLFF. DNA for the CDR3: TGTGCCAGCAGTGGACATGCAACTAATGAAAAACTGTTTTTT.

The V gene is TRBV5-1, the J gene TRBJ1-3; TRBD1 aligns across 12 bases. This CDR3 comprises 19 residues. V lost 4 bases to trimming and J lost 7 bases; unmatched junction nucleotides: 18. Germline V CDR1 and CDR2: SGHRS, YFSETQ. The CDR3 nucleotides are TGCGCCAGCAGCAAGGGACAGGGGGCTCAGACGTGGAGTGGTAACACCATATATTTT. Translating gives CASSKGQGAQTWSGNTIYF.